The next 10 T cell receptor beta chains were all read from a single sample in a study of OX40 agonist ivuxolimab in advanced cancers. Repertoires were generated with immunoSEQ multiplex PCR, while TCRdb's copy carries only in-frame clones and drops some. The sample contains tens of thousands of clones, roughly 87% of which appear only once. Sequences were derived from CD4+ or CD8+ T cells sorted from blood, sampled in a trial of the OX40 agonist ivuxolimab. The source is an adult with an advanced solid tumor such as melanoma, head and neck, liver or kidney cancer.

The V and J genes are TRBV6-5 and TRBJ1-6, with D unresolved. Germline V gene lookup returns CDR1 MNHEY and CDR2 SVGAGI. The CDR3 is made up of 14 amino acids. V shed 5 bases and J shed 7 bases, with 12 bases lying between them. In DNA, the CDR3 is TGTGCCAGCAGTATACACGGGAGGAATTCACCCCTCCACTTT. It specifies CASSIHGRNSPLHF.

The DNA for the CDR3 is TGTGCCATCAGTGAAGGTCCGAGCACTAGCACAGATACGCAGTATTTT. As protein: CAISEGPSTSTDTQYF. This chain links TRBV10-3 with TRBJ2-3; D is undetermined. This CDR3 is built from 16 residues. V lost 3 bases, J lost 0 bases, and 13 bases lay in between. Germline-derived CDR1 and CDR2 are ENHRY and SYGVKD.

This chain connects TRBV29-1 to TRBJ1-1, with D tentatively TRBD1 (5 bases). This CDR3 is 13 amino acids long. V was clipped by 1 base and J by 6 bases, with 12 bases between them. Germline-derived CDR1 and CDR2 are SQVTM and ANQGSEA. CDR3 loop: CSVEGPGGSEAFF. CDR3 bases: TGCAGCGTTGAAGGGCCCGGGGGATCTGAAGCTTTCTTT.

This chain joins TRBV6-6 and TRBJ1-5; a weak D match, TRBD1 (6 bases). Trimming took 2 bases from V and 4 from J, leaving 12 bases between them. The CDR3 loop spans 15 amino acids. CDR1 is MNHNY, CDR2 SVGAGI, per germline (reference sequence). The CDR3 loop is CASSYIGGRNQPQHF. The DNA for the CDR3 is TGTGCCAGCAGTTACATTGGGGGGCGTAATCAGCCCCAGCATTTT.

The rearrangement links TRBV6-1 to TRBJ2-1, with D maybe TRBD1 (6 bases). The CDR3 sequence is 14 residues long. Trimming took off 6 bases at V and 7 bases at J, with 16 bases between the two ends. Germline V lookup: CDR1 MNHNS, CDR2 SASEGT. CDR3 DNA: TGTGCCAGCAGAGCCCAGGGGCGGATGAATGAGCAGTTCTTC. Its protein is CASRAQGRMNEQFF.

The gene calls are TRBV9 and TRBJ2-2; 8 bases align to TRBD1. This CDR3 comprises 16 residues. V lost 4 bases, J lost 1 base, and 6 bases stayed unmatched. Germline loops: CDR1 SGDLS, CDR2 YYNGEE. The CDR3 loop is CASSPRTGMNTGELFF. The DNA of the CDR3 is TGTGCCAGCAGCCCTCGGACAGGGATGAACACCGGGGAGCTGTTTTTT.

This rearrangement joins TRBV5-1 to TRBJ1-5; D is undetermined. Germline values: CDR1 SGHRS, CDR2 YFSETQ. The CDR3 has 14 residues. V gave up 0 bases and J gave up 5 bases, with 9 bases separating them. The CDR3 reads CASSLGGAHQPQHF. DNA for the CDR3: TGCGCCAGCAGCTTGGGGGGAGCTCATCAGCCCCAGCATTTT.

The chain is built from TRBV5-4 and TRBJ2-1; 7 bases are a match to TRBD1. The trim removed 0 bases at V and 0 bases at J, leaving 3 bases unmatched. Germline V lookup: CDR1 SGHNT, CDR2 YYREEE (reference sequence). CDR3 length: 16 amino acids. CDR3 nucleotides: TGTGCCAGCAGCTTGGGGGGGACAGCCTCCTACAATGAGCAGTTCTTC. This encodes CASSLGGTASYNEQFF.

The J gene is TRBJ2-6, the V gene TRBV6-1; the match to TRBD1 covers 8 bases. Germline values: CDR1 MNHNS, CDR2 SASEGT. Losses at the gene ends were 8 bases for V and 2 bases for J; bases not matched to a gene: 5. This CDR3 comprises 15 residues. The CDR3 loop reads CASHLQGAGANVLTF. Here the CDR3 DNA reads TGTGCCAGCCACTTACAGGGGGCTGGGGCCAACGTCCTGACTTTC.

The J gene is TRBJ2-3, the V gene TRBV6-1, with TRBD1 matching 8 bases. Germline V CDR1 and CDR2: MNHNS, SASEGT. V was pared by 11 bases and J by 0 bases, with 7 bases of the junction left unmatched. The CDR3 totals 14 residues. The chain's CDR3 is CASLTGDSTDTQYF. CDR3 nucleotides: TGTGCCTCATTGACAGGGGACAGCACAGATACGCAGTATTTT.